Each of the 7 T cell receptor beta chains below was sequenced from the same sample in a study of OX40 agonist ivuxolimab in advanced cancers. Libraries were prepared by immunoSEQ multiplex PCR; TCRdb keeps only in-frame clonotypes and omits some of them. The table lists tens of thousands of clones, 70% to 90% of them singletons. Source: CD4+ or CD8+ T cells sorted from blood, taken in a trial of the OX40 agonist ivuxolimab. All receptors come from an adult with an advanced solid tumor such as melanoma, head and neck, liver or kidney cancer.

The chain uses TRBV5-4 and TRBJ1-4, with D tentatively TRBD1 (6 bases). This CDR3 comprises 16 residues. Germline V CDR1 and CDR2: SGHNT, YYREEE (reference sequence). V lost 4 bases and J lost 0, with 13 bases in between. CDR3 amino acids: CASSHGRGSTNEKLFF. CDR3 DNA: TGTGCCAGCAGCCATGGTAGGGGGTCAACTAATGAAAAACTGTTTTTT.

The chain combines TRBV6-1 with TRBJ2-7; no definite D call. CDR3 length: 13 residues. The ends were cut back, 10 bases at V and 2 bases at J, with 15 bases in the middle. Germline values: CDR1 MNHNS, CDR2 SASEGT. CDR3 sequence reads: CAIKRTDPYEQYF. The CDR3 nucleotides read TGTGCCATCAAAAGAACAGACCCCTACGAGCAGTACTTC.

This clone was picked up a small number of times. The chain combines TRBV21-1 with TRBJ2-2; the D call in the table, TRBD2, was not verified against the DNA. TRBV21-1 has pseudogene status. The length of the CDR3 is 13 residues. The DNA for the CDR3 is TGTGCCAGCAGCGGTTCTACCACCGGGGAGCTGTTTTTT. Protein product: CASSGSTTGELFF.

This clone was detected only once. This chain's CDR3 is CASSAGASGNTIYF. In nucleotides, the CDR3 is TGTGCCAGCAGCGCAGGGGCCTCTGGAAACACCATATATTTT. This chain uses TRBV6-6 with TRBJ1-3, with a tentative D call TRBD1 (6 bases). There are 14 residues in the CDR3. The V and J ends lost 6 bases and 0 bases respectively, with 9 bases between them. CDR1 is MNHNY, CDR2 SVGAGI, per germline (reference sequence).

V and J are TRBV21-1 and TRBJ1-5; TRBD1 reflects the table's D call only, with no check against the DNA. TRBV21-1 is listed as a pseudogene. CDR3 length: 14 residues. CDR3 in DNA: TGTGCCAGCAGCAATTTTTTATCAGATCAGCCCCAGCATTTT. Protein: CASSNFLSDQPQHF.

V usage is TRBV9 and J usage is TRBJ1-2; no firm D call. Germline loops: CDR1 SGDLS, CDR2 YYNGEE. Trimming took 0 bases from V and 6 from J, leaving 12 bases between them. The CDR3 contains 14 residues. CDR3 in DNA: TGTGCCAGCAGCGTAGCAGCAACTCTGGATGGCTACACCTTC. Translation: CASSVAATLDGYTF.

This chain links TRBV15 with TRBJ2-7; D possibly uses TRBD1 or TRBD2 (7 bases each). Germline loops: CDR1 LNHNV, CDR2 YYDKDF (reference sequence). This CDR3 comprises 15 residues. V lost 9 bases, J lost 2 bases, and 20 bases lay in between. The CDR3 nucleotides are TGTGCCACGAGTCCAGGGGGGGTGAGCGCCTACGAGCAGTACTTC. Its translation is CATSPGGVSAYEQYF.